Each of the 23 T cell receptor beta chains below was sequenced from the same sample in a study of blood T cell repertoires in COVID-19. Produced via immunoSEQ multiplex PCR; TCRdb's table is partial and in-frame only. Of roughly 100,000 clones in the sample, roughly 90% were seen once. The sequenced sample consisted of peripheral blood. The receptors stem from a woman between 55 and 75 years old with acute or convalescent COVID-19.

On this clone: One junction end disagrees with the germline gene, perhaps due to a read error. This sequence joins TRBV6-2 or TRBV6-3 and TRBJ2-7; the match to TRBD2 covers 9 bases. Germline CDR1 and CDR2: MNHEY and SVGEGT. The CDR3 contains 14 residues. The CDR3: CASSRSGSSHEQYF. CDR3 DNA: TGTGCCAGCAGCCGTAGCGGGAGCTCCCACGAGCAGTACTTC.

The gene calls are TRBV30 and TRBJ1-6; D is possibly TRBD1 (5 bases). The CDR3 covers 14 residues. Per the germline V gene, CDR1 is GTSNPN and CDR2 is SVGIG (reference sequence). V was trimmed by 5 bases and J by 4 bases, leaving 12 bases between them. The CDR3 here is CAWFHRKYNSPLHF. The CDR3 nucleotides read TGTGCCTGGTTCCACAGGAAATATAATTCACCCCTCCACTTT. Combining the CDR3 with reference TRBV30 and TRBJ1-6 gives the whole variable domain SQTIHQWPATLVQPVGSPLSLECTVEGTSNPNLYWYRQAAGRGLQLLFYSVGIGQISSEVPQNLSASRPQDRQFILSSKKLLLSDSGFYLCAWFHRKYNSPLHFGNGTRLTVT.

The rearrangement links TRBV29-1 to TRBJ2-5, with no clear D. The V end lost 0 bases, the J end lost 2 bases, and 7 bases lay between the germline ends. Germline loops: CDR1 SQVTM, CDR2 ANQGSEA. The CDR3 has 13 residues. As DNA, the CDR3 is TGCAGCGTTGAAGATTACCAGCAAGAGACCCAGTACTTC. The encoded protein is CSVEDYQQETQYF.

The V and J genes are TRBV6-5 and TRBJ1-1, with unresolved D. Germline V CDR1 and CDR2: MNHEY, SVGAGI. The CDR3 totals 15 residues. V gave up 4 bases and J gave up 5 bases, with 17 bases separating them. The CDR3 nucleotides are TGTGCCAGCAGTTCCCCGGGAGGGAGGAGGACTGAAGCTTTCTTT. This encodes CASSSPGGRRTEAFF.

This chain links TRBV7-8 with TRBJ1-2, with TRBD1 matching 10 bases. The trim removed 3 bases at V and 1 base at J, leaving 2 bases unmatched. The CDR3 covers 15 residues. Per germline, CDR1 SGHVS and CDR2 FQNEAQ. DNA of the CDR3: TGTGCCAGCAGCTTGGGACAGGGGATTAACTATGGCTACACCTTC. Translating it yields CASSLGQGINYGYTF.

This clone was seen a handful of times. The V gene is TRBV5-1, the J gene TRBJ2-1; TRBD2 matches at 7 bases. From germline, CDR1 is SGHRS and CDR2 YFSETQ. Losses at the gene ends were 0 bases for V and 8 bases for J; bases not matched to a gene: 5. The CDR3 is made up of 14 amino acids. CDR3 nucleotides: TGCGCCAGCAGCTTGGGCGGGAGTAGTGATGAGCAGTTCTTC. Residues: CASSLGGSSDEQFF.

This clone was recorded once. The chain recombines TRBV19 with TRBJ1-5; D might be TRBD1 (6 bases). Germline-derived CDR1 and CDR2 are LNHDA and SQIVND (reference sequence). The CDR3 has 13 amino acids. V was shortened by 0 bases and J by 7 bases, with 7 bases between the two germline ends. The DNA of the CDR3 is TGTGCCAGTAGTATAGATCAGGGGCAGCCCCAGCATTTT. Translated: CASSIDQGQPQHF.

The rearrangement links TRBV2 to TRBJ1-1; D gene ambiguous. In germline, CDR1 is SNHLY, CDR2 FYNNEI. The CDR3 covers 11 residues. V was pared by 4 bases and J by 3 bases, with 3 bases between. CDR3 nucleotide sequence: TGTGCCAGCAGTGTCTACACTGAAGCTTTCTTT. Translated, it gives CASSVYTEAFF.

The rearrangement joins TRBV11-3 to TRBJ2-5, with 8 bases matching TRBD2. CDR1 is SGHNT and CDR2 is YENEEA in the germline V gene. V was clipped by 1 base and J by 4 bases; unmatched bases: 5. The CDR3 covers 15 residues. Written as DNA, the CDR3 is TGTGCCAGCAGCTTAGCGGGGGGGCCAGGAGAGACCCAGTACTTC. Encoded protein: CASSLAGGPGETQYF.

The rearrangement uses TRBV11-2 and TRBJ1-6, with D perhaps matching TRBD1 (5 bases). In germline, CDR1 is SGHAT, CDR2 FQNNGV. The CDR3 runs to 13 residues. Trimming took 0 bases from V and 10 from J, leaving 7 bases between them. CDR3 coding DNA: TGTGCCAGCAGCTTAGAAAGGGGATCACCCCTCCACTTT. This gives the protein CASSLERGSPLHF.

The V gene is TRBV20-1, the J gene TRBJ1-2, with D unclear. The CDR3 spans 10 residues. The germline V gene encodes CDR1 DFQATT and CDR2 SNEGSKA (reference sequence). Trimming took off 2 bases at V and 8 bases at J, with 6 bases between the two ends. The CDR3 DNA reads TGCAGTGCTAGAAGTGAGGGCTACACCTTC. Translating gives CSARSEGYTF.

V is TRBV5-8 and J is TRBJ2-2; TRBD2 matches at 10 bases. CDR3 size: 16 residues. The V gene end was trimmed by 0 bases and the J gene end by 3 bases; junction bases not matched to a gene: 2. Germline CDR1 reads SGHTS; CDR2 reads YDEGEE. For the CDR3, the DNA is TGTGCCAGCAGCTTGGGACTAGCGGGCTACACCGGGGAGCTGTTTTTT. Protein sequence: CASSLGLAGYTGELFF. Looking up the rest from reference TRBV5-8 and TRBJ2-2 gives the full variable domain: EAGVTQSPTHLIKTRGQQATLRCSPISGHTSVYWYQQALGLGLQFLLWYDEGEERNRGNFPPRFSGRQFPNYSSELNVNALELEDSALYLCASSLGLAGYTGELFFGEGSRLTVL.

The chain recombines TRBV19 with TRBJ1-2; D not resolved. V dropped 4 bases and J dropped 7 bases, with 16 bases sitting between them. Germline lookup yields CDR1 LNHDA and CDR2 SQIVND (reference sequence). This CDR3 spans 14 amino acids. The CDR3 nucleotides read TGTGCCAGTAGTACGGCAAATCCAGCGGTTGGCTACACCTTC. This translates into CASSTANPAVGYTF. The complete variable domain, with remaining parts taken from reference TRBV19 and TRBJ1-2, reads DGGITQSPKYLFRKEGQNVTLSCEQNLNHDAMYWYRQDPGQGLRLIYYSQIVNDFQKGDIAEGYSVSREKKESFPLTVTSAQKNPTAFYLCASSTANPAVGYTFGSGTRLTVV.

The chain uses TRBV2 and TRBJ1-6; no clear D. Germline CDR1 is SNHLY and CDR2 is FYNNEI. This CDR3 is built from 14 residues. Trimming took off 3 bases at V and 7 bases at J, with 10 bases between the two ends. CDR3 nucleotide sequence: TGTGCCAGCAGTGAGTCCAGGAAGAATTCACCCCTCCACTTT. Protein: CASSESRKNSPLHF.

The CDR3 reads CASSLEPEGSSNQPQHF. Written as DNA, the CDR3 is TGCGCCAGCAGCTTGGAACCGGAGGGTAGTAGCAATCAGCCCCAGCATTTT. The chain combines TRBV5-1 with TRBJ1-5; D ambiguous. The CDR3 loop spans 17 amino acids. Trimming removed 0 bases at V and 0 bases at J, with 13 bases between. The germline V gene has CDR1 SGHRS and CDR2 YFSETQ.

This chain uses TRBV6-5 with TRBJ1-1, with TRBD1 as a possible D gene (6 bases). Germline-derived CDR1 and CDR2 are MNHEY and SVGAGI. The CDR3 sequence is 15 residues long. V lost 8 bases, J lost 0 bases, and 16 bases lay in between. The CDR3 coding sequence is TGTGCCAGCCGTCCCGGGACACTAATGAACACTGAAGCTTTCTTT. It codes for CASRPGTLMNTEAFF.

V and J are TRBV3-1 (or the pseudogene TRBV3-2) and TRBJ1-2, with D maybe TRBD1 (6 bases). CDR1 is LGHDT, CDR2 YNNKEL, per germline (reference sequence). The CDR3 runs 13 residues. Deletions cut 6 bases from V and 5 bases from J, with 13 bases between. CDR3 nucleotides: TGTGCCAGCAGACGGACAGATTCGTATGGCTACACCTTC. Translation gives CASRRTDSYGYTF.

The CDR3 loop reads CASSPRLTGVTEAFF. In DNA form, the CDR3 reads TGTGCCAGCTCACCACGTCTGACAGGAGTAACTGAAGCTTTCTTT. J is TRBJ1-1 and V is TRBV18; TRBD1 is a possible D gene (6 bases). Germline CDR1 KGHSH, CDR2 LQKENI. The CDR3 is made up of 15 amino acids. V was trimmed by 1 base and J by 5 bases, leaving 14 bases between them. The variable domain in full, with the rest retrieved from reference TRBV18 and TRBJ1-1, is NAGVMQNPRHLVRRRGQEARLRCSPMKGHSHVYWYRQLPEEGLKFMVYLQKENIIDESGMPKERFSAEFPKEGPSILRIQQVVRGDSAAYFCASSPRLTGVTEAFFGQGTRLTVV.

V and J are TRBV6-5 and TRBJ1-3; D unresolved. The length of the CDR3 is 12 residues. Looked up from germline, CDR1 is MNHEY and CDR2 is SVGAGI. V gave up 8 bases and J gave up 0 bases, with 5 bases separating them. The CDR3 DNA sequence: TGTGCCAGCCGGAGCTCTGGAAACACCATATATTTT. Translated: CASRSSGNTIYF.

This clone showed up just once. The chain uses TRBV3-1 (or the pseudogene TRBV3-2) and TRBJ1-3, with 8 bases identical to TRBD1. Germline CDR1 LGHDT, CDR2 YNNKEL (reference sequence). The CDR3 sequence is 18 residues long. V trimming: 4 bases; J trimming: 0 bases; junction bases outside the gene matches: 11. The CDR3 sequence: CASSLPGTGKNSGNTIYF. The CDR3 coding sequence is TGTGCCAGCAGCCTACCAGGGACAGGAAAAAACTCTGGAAACACCATATATTTT.

The sample holds one count of this clone. The chain joins TRBV28 to TRBJ1-2; no clear D. CDR1 is MDHEN and CDR2 is SYDVKM in the germline V gene. V lost 3 bases, J lost 7 bases, and 6 bases lay in between. The CDR3 extends over 11 amino acids. For the CDR3, the DNA is TGTGCCAGCAGTTTTAACGGTGGCTACACCTTC. Protein sequence: CASSFNGGYTF.

The chain uses TRBV10-1 and TRBJ1-2, with TRBD1 matching over 7 bases. Trimming took 6 bases from V and 4 from J; bases not matched to a gene: 5. CDR1 is WNHNN and CDR2 is SYGVQD in the germline V gene (reference sequence). The CDR3 consists of 13 residues. The CDR3: CASSPQGPYGYTF. In DNA form, the CDR3 reads TGCGCCAGCAGCCCACAGGGGCCCTATGGCTACACCTTC.

The DNA for the CDR3 is TGTGCCAGCAGTGAATCGAGGAGTGGTAATGAGCAGTTCTTC. Translation: CASSESRSGNEQFF. The V and J genes are TRBV2 and TRBJ2-1; D unresolved. This CDR3 is built from 14 residues. V lost 2 bases and J 7 bases, leaving 12 bases between the germline ends. Germline assignment: CDR1 SNHLY and CDR2 FYNNEI.